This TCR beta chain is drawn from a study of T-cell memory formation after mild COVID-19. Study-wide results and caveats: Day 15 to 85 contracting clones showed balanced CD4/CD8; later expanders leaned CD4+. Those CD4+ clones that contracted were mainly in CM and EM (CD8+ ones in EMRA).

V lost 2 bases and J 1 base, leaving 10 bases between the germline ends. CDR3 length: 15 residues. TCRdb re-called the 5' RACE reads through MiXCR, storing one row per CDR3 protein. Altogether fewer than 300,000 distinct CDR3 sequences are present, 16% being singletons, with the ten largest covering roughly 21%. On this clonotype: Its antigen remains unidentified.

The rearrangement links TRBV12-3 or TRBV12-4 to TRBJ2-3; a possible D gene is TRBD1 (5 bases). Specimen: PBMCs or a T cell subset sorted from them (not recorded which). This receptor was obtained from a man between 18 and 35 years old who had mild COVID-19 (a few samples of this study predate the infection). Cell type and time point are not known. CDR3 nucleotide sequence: TGTGCCAGCAGTTTAATAGGGGTCGGCACAGATACGCAGTATTTT. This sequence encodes CASSLIGVGTDTQYF.